This T cell receptor (beta chain) was documented in a study of control samples from healthy donors and cancer patients. TCRdb keeps only in-frame clones here, not all; method: immunoSEQ multiplex PCR. The profile covers about 250,000 clones, with over 70% appearing a single time and about an eighth taken by the ten largest. Looked up from germline, CDR1 is SGHRS and CDR2 is YFSETQ. V trimming: 2 bases; J trimming: 4 bases; junction bases outside the gene matches: 7. CDR3 length equals 15 residues. The sample was PBMCs. This sequence joins TRBV5-1 and TRBJ2-5; 8 nucleotides match TRBD1. This clonotype was sampled from a woman aged 55-70 years with lung cancer. CDR3 DNA: TGCGCCAGCAGCTTCCAGGGGGCCGGTCTAGAGACCCAGTACTTC. As protein: CASSFQGAGLETQYF.